This TCR beta chain originates from a study of blood T cell repertoires in COVID-19. The repertoire was sequenced with immunoSEQ multiplex PCR; TCRdb's copy has only in-frame clones and lacks some. The table includes about 260,000 clones, about nine tenths detected once. Deletions cut 0 bases from V and 0 bases from J, with 9 bases between. The CDR3 covers 14 residues. CDR1 GTSNPN and CDR2 SVGIG come from the germline V gene (reference sequence). This sequence joins TRBV30 and TRBJ2-7; tentative D call: TRBD2 (5 bases). Sequenced material: peripheral blood. This clonotype was sampled from a man in his forties who had recovered from COVID-19. The CDR3: CAWSVSGLSYEQYF. CDR3 nucleotide sequence: TGTGCCTGGAGTGTAAGCGGTCTCTCCTACGAGCAGTACTTC.